This TCR beta chain was obtained from a study of T cell repertoires in cytomegalovirus infection. For the study at large: Recently identified HLA-C-restricted CMV epitopes were among the peptides used. Matching HLA type and CMV infection were both indicated by public TCR beta signatures. Study-level findings and limits: Frequencies of public TCR beta families were cumulated, and this identified carriers of CMV plus the relevant HLA. CMV-specific TCR beta clonotypes restricted by HLA-C dominated the ex vivo response.

A single record per CDR3 protein comes from TCRdb applying MiXCR to the reads. The data contain approximately 990,000 distinct CDR3 sequences, roughly a third of them singletons. This clonotype was observed a few times. Antigen unknown. The starting material was cultured CD8+ T cells from PBMCs, obtained from culture after CMV antigen stimulation. The sequence was obtained from a human donor in good health (CMV status not recorded). Some clones in this sample may be carry-over from other donors' samples.

CDR3 region: CASSQWTGQNIQYF. For the CDR3, the DNA is TGCGCCAGCAGCCAATGGACAGGTCAGAACATTCAGTACTTC. The rearrangement links TRBV4-1 to TRBJ2-4, with TRBD1 matching 7 bases. V trimming: 2 bases; J trimming: 7 bases; junction bases outside the gene matches: 5. The CDR3 extends over 14 amino acids. Germline assignment: CDR1 MGHRA and CDR2 YSYEKL.